The 24 T cell receptor beta chains presented below share a single source sample, sequenced in a study of blood T cell repertoires in COVID-19. Only in-frame clones appear in the TCRdb table, and some are missing; sequencing was by immunoSEQ multiplex PCR. The table records about 160,000 clones, 87% of them present only once. Sequenced: peripheral blood. The receptors here all came from a woman aged 60-70 years who had recovered from COVID-19.

The chain has TRBV7-9 and TRBJ1-2, with 8 bases matching TRBD1. With V trimmed by 5 bases and J by 7 bases, 18 bases remained unmatched. This CDR3 has 17 amino acids. CDR1 SEHNR and CDR2 FQNEAQ come from the germline V gene (reference sequence). In nucleotides, the CDR3 is TGTGCCAGCAGCGCACCCCTCGGACAGGGACAAAAGAGTGGCTACACCTTC. As protein: CASSAPLGQGQKSGYTF.

The rearrangement uses TRBV6-5 and TRBJ1-1; 10 bases match TRBD1. Germline CDR1 reads MNHEY; CDR2 reads SVGAGI. The CDR3 totals 14 residues. The J segment lost 3 bases and the V segment lost 9 bases, leaving 7 bases of the junction unmatched. Here the CDR3 reads CASWGQGRHTEAFF. The CDR3 DNA reads as TGTGCCAGTTGGGGACAGGGGAGGCACACTGAAGCTTTCTTT.

The chain has TRBV27 and TRBJ2-4; a possible D gene is TRBD2 (5 bases). The CDR3 is 15 amino acids. V lost 0 bases to trimming and J lost 7 bases, with 13 bases between them. Germline V lookup: CDR1 MNHEY, CDR2 SMNVEV (reference sequence). The CDR3 loop reads CASSLSIGVGNIQYF. The CDR3 DNA sequence: TGTGCCAGCAGTTTATCGATCGGGGTGGGGAACATTCAGTACTTC.

This chain uses TRBV5-1 with TRBJ2-5; 10 bases agree with TRBD2. V dropped 4 bases and J dropped 2; count of bases not matched to a gene: 5. Germline CDR1 SGHRS, CDR2 YFSETQ. The CDR3 totals 15 residues. The CDR3 reads CASSAVLAGQETQYF. CDR3 bases: TGCGCCAGCAGCGCCGTACTAGCGGGGCAAGAGACCCAGTACTTC.

V gene TRBV29-1 combines with J gene TRBJ1-2; D gene ambiguous. Germline-derived CDR1 and CDR2 are SQVTM and ANQGSEA. The CDR3 loop spans 13 amino acids. With 4 bases removed from V and 6 bases from J, the gap between germline ends came to 15 bases. The CDR3 here is CSVGRRPHDGYTF. In DNA form, the CDR3 reads TGCAGCGTTGGCAGGAGGCCCCACGATGGCTACACCTTC.

This chain joins TRBV3-1 (or the pseudogene TRBV3-2) and TRBJ2-7; TRBD2 matches at 8 bases. The CDR3 consists of 20 residues. The J segment lost 7 bases and the V segment lost 4 bases, leaving 27 bases of the junction unmatched. Germline V gene lookup returns CDR1 LGHDT and CDR2 YNNKEL (reference sequence). DNA of the CDR3: TGTGCCAGCAGCCTTTTACCGCCCCCGGGGGGGCCGGGAGGGGTAGAGGAGCAGTACTTC. Protein: CASSLLPPPGGPGGVEEQYF.

The chain employs TRBV3-1 (or the pseudogene TRBV3-2) and TRBJ1-6, with D hard to call. The V end was cut by 1 base, the J end by 9 bases, with 10 bases between. The germline gives CDR1 LGHDT, CDR2 YNNKEL (reference sequence). The CDR3 is 14 residues long. The CDR3 sequence is CASSQGYRSSPLHF. The DNA of the CDR3 is TGTGCCAGCAGCCAAGGGTACAGATCTTCACCCCTCCACTTT.

The V gene is TRBV5-1, the J gene TRBJ2-2; no clear D. CDR1 is SGHRS, CDR2 YFSETQ, per germline. This CDR3 contains 15 residues. Trimming removed 5 bases from V and 5 bases from J, with 16 bases in between. The CDR3: CASSSSPSVTGELFF. The CDR3 bases are TGCGCCAGCAGTTCCTCTCCCTCGGTTACCGGGGAGCTGTTTTTT.

The chain uses TRBV4-1 and TRBJ1-1, with D perhaps matching TRBD1 (6 bases). Per germline, CDR1 MGHRA and CDR2 YSYEKL. This CDR3 comprises 16 residues. V was clipped by 0 bases and J by 1 base, with 12 bases between them. The chain's CDR3 is CASSQEVTGRNTEAFF. The CDR3 DNA sequence: TGCGCCAGCAGCCAAGAGGTCACAGGGAGGAACACTGAAGCTTTCTTT.

The genes are TRBV28 and TRBJ1-4; 8 bases align to TRBD1. V shed 4 bases and J 5 bases; nucleotides not matched to a gene: 6. The CDR3 has 15 residues. Germline values: CDR1 MDHEN, CDR2 SYDVKM. CDR3 residues: CASSSQQGVNEKLFF. The CDR3 coding sequence is TGTGCCAGCAGTTCCCAACAGGGGGTAAATGAAAAACTGTTTTTT.

CDR3 amino acids: CASSLGGSRNTEAFF. As DNA, the CDR3 is TGTGCCAGCAGCTTAGGGGGGAGCAGGAACACTGAAGCTTTCTTT. The chain combines TRBV7-3 with TRBJ1-1; D perhaps matches TRBD1 (5 bases). The CDR3 has 15 residues. V gave up 2 bases and J gave up 1 base, with 11 bases separating them. Germline V CDR1 and CDR2: SGHTA, FQGTGA.

The chain couples TRBV18 to TRBJ2-7; 8 bases align to TRBD1. The CDR3 runs to 14 residues. The V and J ends lost 3 bases and 2 bases, in that order; junction bases with no gene match: 3. In germline, CDR1 is KGHSH, CDR2 LQKENI. CDR3 loop: CASSPQGATYEQYF. CDR3 DNA: TGTGCCAGCTCACCCCAGGGGGCTACCTACGAGCAGTACTTC.

The CDR3 DNA reads as TGCGCCAGCAGCCAAGATCATTCAGGGCGCAATGAGCAGTTCTTC. Protein: CASSQDHSGRNEQFF. The chain uses TRBV4-3 and TRBJ2-1; D possibly corresponds to TRBD1 (5 bases). From germline, CDR1 is LGHNA and CDR2 YSLEER. The V and J ends lost 0 bases and 6 bases respectively, with 12 bases between them. The CDR3 has 15 residues.

The V call is TRBV6-5, the J call TRBJ1-4; no clear D gene. The CDR3 spans 12 residues. Trimming removed 11 bases from V and 4 bases from J, with 11 bases in between. The germline V gene encodes CDR1 MNHEY and CDR2 SVGAGI. This chain's CDR3 is CAASGFNEKLFF. The CDR3 DNA reads as TGTGCCGCCAGCGGGTTTAATGAAAAACTGTTTTTT.

The chain recombines TRBV11-2 with TRBJ1-5; D might be TRBD1 (6 bases). V lost 4 bases to trimming and J lost 0 bases, with 13 bases between them. Germline assignment: CDR1 SGHAT and CDR2 FQNNGV. The CDR3 is made up of 16 amino acids. CDR3 region: CASSSGDGYSNQPQHF. The CDR3 DNA is TGTGCCAGCAGCTCAGGGGACGGGTATAGCAATCAGCCCCAGCATTTT.

The table lists this clone with a few counts. This chain joins TRBV10-2 and TRBJ2-3; tentatively, D is TRBD1 (6 bases). Per germline, CDR1 WSHSY and CDR2 SAAADI. V lost 6 bases, J lost 4 bases, and 20 bases lay in between. This CDR3 contains 16 residues. CDR3 amino acids: CASRTRTGLVPDTQYF. The CDR3 region has the DNA TGCGCCAGCAGAACCCGAACAGGGTTAGTCCCAGATACGCAGTATTTT.

This CDR3 is CASSRHGTGGGTGELFF. The CDR3, as DNA: TGTGCCAGTAGTAGGCACGGGACAGGGGGAGGCACCGGGGAGCTGTTTTTT. The chain is built from TRBV19 and TRBJ2-2; 11 bases line up with TRBD1. The CDR3 length is 17 residues. Unmatched junction bases numbered 8, after V lost 4 bases and J lost 4 bases. The germline V gene encodes CDR1 LNHDA and CDR2 SQIVND (reference sequence).

The J gene is TRBJ1-6, the V gene TRBV5-1, with TRBD1 as a possible D gene (5 bases). The CDR3 runs 19 residues. The germline CDR1 and CDR2 sequences are SGHRS and YFSETQ. Trimming pared 1 base from V and 0 bases from J, leaving 17 bases between. The CDR3: CASSLKGSPKISYNSPLHF. CDR3 nucleotides: TGCGCCAGCAGCTTGAAGGGGTCCCCAAAGATCTCCTATAATTCACCCCTCCACTTT.

This chain uses TRBV30 with TRBJ1-5, with 9 bases matching TRBD1. J was trimmed by 2 bases and V by 1 base; bases with no gene match: 3. The CDR3 length is 15 residues. CDR1 is GTSNPN and CDR2 is SVGIG in the germline V gene (reference sequence). CDR3 coding DNA: TGTGCCTGGAGTGCACAGGGGGCGGGCAATCAGCCCCAGCATTTT. This gives the protein CAWSAQGAGNQPQHF.

The chain joins TRBV6-5 to TRBJ2-7; 7 nucleotides agree with TRBD1. J was trimmed by 0 bases and V by 2 bases; bases with no gene match: 4. The V gene's germline CDR1 is MNHEY and CDR2 SVGAGI. This CDR3 spans 15 amino acids. The CDR3 DNA follows: TGTGCCAGCAGTTACGAGGGACAGAGCTCCTACGAGCAGTACTTC. Protein: CASSYEGQSSYEQYF.

The chain carries TRBV9 and TRBJ2-6, with 8 positions matching TRBD1. CDR1 is SGDLS and CDR2 is YYNGEE in the germline V gene. The CDR3 is 15 residues long. V trimming: 5 bases; J trimming: 4 bases; junction bases outside the gene matches: 5. The CDR3 spells CASSSGGGGANVLTF. Here the CDR3 DNA reads TGTGCCAGCAGTTCAGGGGGCGGAGGGGCCAACGTCCTGACTTTC.

The chain combines TRBV7-8 with TRBJ2-1; 10 positions agree with TRBD2. Trimming took 1 base from V and 9 from J; bases not matched to a gene: 6. The germline gives CDR1 SGHVS, CDR2 FQNEAQ. This CDR3 is built from 15 residues. The CDR3 loop is CASSLVPAGGVEQFF. The CDR3 region has the DNA TGTGCCAGCAGCTTAGTGCCAGCGGGGGGGGTTGAGCAGTTCTTC.

This rearrangement joins TRBV4-2 to TRBJ1-2; 7 bases fit TRBD1. CDR1 and CDR2 (germline): LGHNA, YNFKEQ. The CDR3 is made up of 14 amino acids. Trimming at V came to 2 bases and at J to 2 bases, leaving 2 bases not matched to a gene. CDR3: CASSQQDRNYGYTF. The CDR3 DNA sequence: TGTGCCAGCAGCCAACAGGACAGGAACTATGGCTACACCTTC.

The chain has TRBV11-1 and TRBJ1-1; possibly TRBD1 for D (5 bases). Germline CDR1 is SGHAT and CDR2 is FQDESV (reference sequence). V was trimmed by 0 bases and J by 5 bases, leaving 10 bases between them. CDR3 length: 14 amino acids. This CDR3 is CASSLARQSTEAFF. CDR3 coding DNA: TGTGCCAGCAGCTTAGCGAGACAGTCTACTGAAGCTTTCTTT.